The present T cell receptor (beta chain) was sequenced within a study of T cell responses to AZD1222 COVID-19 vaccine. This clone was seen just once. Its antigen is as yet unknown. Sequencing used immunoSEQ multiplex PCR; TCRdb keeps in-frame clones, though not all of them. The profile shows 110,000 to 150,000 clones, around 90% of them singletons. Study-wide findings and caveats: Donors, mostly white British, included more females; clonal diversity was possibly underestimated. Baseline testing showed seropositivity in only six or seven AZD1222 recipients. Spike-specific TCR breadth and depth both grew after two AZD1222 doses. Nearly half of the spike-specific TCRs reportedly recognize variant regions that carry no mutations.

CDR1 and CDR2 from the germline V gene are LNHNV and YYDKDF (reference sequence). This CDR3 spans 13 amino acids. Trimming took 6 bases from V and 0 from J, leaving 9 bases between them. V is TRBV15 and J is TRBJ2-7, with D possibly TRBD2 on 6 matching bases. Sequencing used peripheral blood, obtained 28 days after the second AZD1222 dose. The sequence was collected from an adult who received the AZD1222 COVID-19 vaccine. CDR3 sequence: CATRSRGSYEQYF. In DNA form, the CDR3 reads TGTGCCACCAGGTCGCGGGGCTCCTACGAGCAGTACTTC.